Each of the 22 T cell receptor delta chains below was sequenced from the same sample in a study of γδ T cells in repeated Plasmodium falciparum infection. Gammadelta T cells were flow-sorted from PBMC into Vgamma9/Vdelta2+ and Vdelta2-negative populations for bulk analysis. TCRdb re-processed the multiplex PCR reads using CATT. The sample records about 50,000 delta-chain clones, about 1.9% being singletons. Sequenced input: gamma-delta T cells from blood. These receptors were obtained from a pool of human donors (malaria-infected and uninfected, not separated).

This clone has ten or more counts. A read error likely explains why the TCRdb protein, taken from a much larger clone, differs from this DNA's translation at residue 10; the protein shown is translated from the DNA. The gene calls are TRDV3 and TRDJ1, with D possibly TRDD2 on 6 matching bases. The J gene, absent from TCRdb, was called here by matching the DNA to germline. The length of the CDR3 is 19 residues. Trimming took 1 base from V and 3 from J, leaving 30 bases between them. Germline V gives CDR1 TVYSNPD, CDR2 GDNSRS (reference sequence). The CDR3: CAFKEGPESPPTRSDKLIF. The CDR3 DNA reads TGTGCCTTTAAAGAAGGGCCCGAGAGCCCTCCTACGAGGTCCGATAAACTCATCTTT.

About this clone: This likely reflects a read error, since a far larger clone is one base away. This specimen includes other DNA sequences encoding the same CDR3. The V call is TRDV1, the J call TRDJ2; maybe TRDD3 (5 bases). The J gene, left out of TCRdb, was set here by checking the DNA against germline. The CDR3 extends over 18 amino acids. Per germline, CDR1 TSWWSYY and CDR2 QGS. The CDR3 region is CALGEPPLPSLPVLELFF. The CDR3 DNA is TGTGCCCTTGGGGAACCCCCACTCCCCTCCCTGCCCGTCCTTGAACTCTTCTTT.

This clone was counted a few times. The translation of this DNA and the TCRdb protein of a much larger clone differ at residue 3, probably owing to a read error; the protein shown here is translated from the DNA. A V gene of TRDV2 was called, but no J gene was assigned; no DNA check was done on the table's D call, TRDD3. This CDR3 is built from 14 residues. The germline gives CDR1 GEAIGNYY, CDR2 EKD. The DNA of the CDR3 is TGTGCCTGGGACCAAAGGCTGGGGATCCCAGGTTCCATCTTT. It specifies CAWDQRLGIPGSIF.

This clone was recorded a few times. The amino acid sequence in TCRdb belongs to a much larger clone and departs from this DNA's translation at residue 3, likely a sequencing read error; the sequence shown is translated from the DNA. DNA of the CDR3: TGTGCTCCTGGGGCTCCTATCCACCGAGTCCCGTACTGGGGGAAGTACACCGATAAACTCATCTTT. Its protein is CAPGAPIHRVPYWGKYTDKLIF. This sequence joins TRDV1 and TRDJ1; 9 nucleotides line up with TRDD3. Here the J gene was assigned by germline matching of the DNA, as TCRdb has none. The CDR3 consists of 22 residues. CDR1 TSWWSYY and CDR2 QGS come from the germline V gene.

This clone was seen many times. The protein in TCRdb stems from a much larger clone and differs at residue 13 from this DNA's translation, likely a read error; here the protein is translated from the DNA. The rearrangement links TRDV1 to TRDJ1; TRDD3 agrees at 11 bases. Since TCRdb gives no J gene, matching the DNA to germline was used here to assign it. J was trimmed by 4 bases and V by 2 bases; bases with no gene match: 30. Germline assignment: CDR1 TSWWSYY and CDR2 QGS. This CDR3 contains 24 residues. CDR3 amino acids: CALGETAVRNDLFVLGDNHDKLIF. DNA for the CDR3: TGTGCTCTTGGGGAAACTGCGGTTCGGAATGACCTATTCGTACTGGGGGATAATCACGATAAACTCATCTTT.

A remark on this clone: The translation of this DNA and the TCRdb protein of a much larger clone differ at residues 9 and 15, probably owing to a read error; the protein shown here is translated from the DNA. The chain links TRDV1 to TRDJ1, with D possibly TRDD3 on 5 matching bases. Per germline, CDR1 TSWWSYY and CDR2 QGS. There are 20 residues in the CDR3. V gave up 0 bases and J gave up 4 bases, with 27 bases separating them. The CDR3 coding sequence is TGTGCTCTTGGGGAACTCTACCAGAGGGGGTTCCGCGACACCGTCGATAAACTCATCTTT. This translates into CALGELYQRGFRDTVDKLIF.

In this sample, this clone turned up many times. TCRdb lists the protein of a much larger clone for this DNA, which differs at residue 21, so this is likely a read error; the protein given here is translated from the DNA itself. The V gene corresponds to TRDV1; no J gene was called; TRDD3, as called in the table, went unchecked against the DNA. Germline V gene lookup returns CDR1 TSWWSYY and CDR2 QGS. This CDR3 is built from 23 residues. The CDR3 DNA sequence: TGTGCTCTTGGGGAATTGCTTCCCGCGCGAGGGAGAGGGGGGATACGCGACACCGATAAATTCATCTTT. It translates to CALGELLPARGRGGIRDTDKFIF.

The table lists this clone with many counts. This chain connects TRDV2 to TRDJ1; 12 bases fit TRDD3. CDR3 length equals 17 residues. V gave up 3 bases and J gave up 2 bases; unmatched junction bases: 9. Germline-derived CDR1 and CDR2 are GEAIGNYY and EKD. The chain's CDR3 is CACDPVLGDTQTDKLIF. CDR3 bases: TGTGCCTGTGACCCCGTACTGGGGGATACCCAGACCGATAAACTCATCTTT.

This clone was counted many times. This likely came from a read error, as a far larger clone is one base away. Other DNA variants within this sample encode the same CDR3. CDR3: CALGEPGDTTDKLIF. CDR3 in DNA: TGTGCCCTTGGGGAACCCGGGGATACGACCGATAAACTCATCTTT. The rearrangement uses TRDV1 and TRDJ1; 9 nucleotides align to TRDD3. In germline, CDR1 is TSWWSYY, CDR2 QGS. The CDR3 loop spans 15 amino acids.

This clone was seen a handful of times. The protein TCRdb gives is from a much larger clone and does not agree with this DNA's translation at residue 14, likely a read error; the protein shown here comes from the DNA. The CDR3 DNA follows: TGTGCCTGTGACCCCGTACTGGGGGTCCCGTACACCGATAGACTCATCTTT. Translated: CACDPVLGVPYTDRLIF. The chain carries TRDV2 and TRDJ1; TRDD3 aligns across 8 bases. The J gene, left out of TCRdb, was set here by checking the DNA against germline. CDR3 length equals 17 residues. Germline CDR1 reads GEAIGNYY; CDR2 reads EKD.

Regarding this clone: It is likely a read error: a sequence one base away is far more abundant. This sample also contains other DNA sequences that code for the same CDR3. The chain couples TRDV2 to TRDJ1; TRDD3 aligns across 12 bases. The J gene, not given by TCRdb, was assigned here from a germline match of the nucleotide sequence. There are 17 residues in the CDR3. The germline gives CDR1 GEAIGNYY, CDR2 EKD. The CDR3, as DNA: TGTGCCTGTGACTCCCTCAGTACTGGGGGATACACTGATAAACTCATCTTT. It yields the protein CACDSLSTGGYTDKLIF.

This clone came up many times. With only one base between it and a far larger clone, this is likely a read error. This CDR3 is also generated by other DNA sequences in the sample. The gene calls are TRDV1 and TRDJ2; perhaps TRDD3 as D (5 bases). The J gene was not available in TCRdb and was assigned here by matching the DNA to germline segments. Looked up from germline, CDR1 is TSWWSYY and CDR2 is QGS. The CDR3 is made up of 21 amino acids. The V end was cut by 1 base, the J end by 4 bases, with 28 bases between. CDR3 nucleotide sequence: TGTGCTCTTGGGGAACCACAGTTTTTCACTGGAGGACGTTATCGGACAGCACAACTCTTCTTT. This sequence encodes CALGEPQFFTGGRYRTAQLFF.

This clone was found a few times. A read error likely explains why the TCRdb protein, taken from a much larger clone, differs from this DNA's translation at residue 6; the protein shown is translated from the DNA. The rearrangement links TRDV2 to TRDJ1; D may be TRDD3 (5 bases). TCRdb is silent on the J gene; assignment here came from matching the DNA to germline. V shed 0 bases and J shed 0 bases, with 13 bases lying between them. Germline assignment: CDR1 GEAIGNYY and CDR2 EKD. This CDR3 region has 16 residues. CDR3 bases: TGTGCCTGTGACACCGCCGGGGGGGGTTACACCGATAAACTCATCTTT. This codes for CACDTAGGGYTDKLIF.

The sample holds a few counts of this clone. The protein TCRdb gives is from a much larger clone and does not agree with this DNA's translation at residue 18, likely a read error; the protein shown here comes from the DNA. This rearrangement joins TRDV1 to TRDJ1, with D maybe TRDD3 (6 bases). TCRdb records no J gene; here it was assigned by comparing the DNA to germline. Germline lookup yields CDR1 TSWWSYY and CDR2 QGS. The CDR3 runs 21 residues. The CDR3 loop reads CALGEPTKVGAGPIYTDRLIF. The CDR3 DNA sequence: TGTGCTCTTGGGGAGCCCACTAAGGTGGGGGCTGGCCCCATTTACACCGATAGACTCATCTTT.

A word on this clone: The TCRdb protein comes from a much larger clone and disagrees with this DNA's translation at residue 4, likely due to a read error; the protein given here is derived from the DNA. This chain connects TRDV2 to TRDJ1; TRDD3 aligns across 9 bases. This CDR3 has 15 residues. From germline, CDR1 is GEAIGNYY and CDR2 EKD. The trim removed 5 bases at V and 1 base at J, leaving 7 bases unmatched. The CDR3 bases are TGTGCCTGTGGGACCTGGGGGATCGGCACCGATAAACTCATCTTT. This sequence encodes CACGTWGIGTDKLIF.

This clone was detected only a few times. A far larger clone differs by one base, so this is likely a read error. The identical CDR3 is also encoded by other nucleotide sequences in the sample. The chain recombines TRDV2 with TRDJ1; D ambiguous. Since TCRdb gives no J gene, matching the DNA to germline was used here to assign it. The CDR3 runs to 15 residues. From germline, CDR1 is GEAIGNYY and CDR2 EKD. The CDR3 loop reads CACDTRGPPGHKLIF. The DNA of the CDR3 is TGTGCTTGTGACACTCGGGGTCCCCCAGGGCATAAACTCATCTTT.

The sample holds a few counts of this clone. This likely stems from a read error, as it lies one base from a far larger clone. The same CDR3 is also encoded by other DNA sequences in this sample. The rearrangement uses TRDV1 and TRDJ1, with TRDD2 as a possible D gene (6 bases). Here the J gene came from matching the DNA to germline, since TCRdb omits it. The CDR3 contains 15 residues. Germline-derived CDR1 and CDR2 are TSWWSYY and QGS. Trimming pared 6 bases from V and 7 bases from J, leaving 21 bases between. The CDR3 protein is CALGDPSPTWIKLIF. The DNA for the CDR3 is TGTGCTCTTGGCGATCCTTCCCCTACTTGGATTAAACTCATCTTT.

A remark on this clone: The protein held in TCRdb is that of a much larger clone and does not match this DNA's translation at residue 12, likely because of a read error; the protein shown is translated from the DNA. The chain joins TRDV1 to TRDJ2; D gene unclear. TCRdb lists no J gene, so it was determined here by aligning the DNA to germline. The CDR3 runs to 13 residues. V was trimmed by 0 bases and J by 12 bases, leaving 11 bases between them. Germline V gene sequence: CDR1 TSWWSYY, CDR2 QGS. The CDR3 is CALGELYVGKLFF. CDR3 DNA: TGTGCTCTTGGGGAACTCTACGTGGGTAAACTCTTCTTT.

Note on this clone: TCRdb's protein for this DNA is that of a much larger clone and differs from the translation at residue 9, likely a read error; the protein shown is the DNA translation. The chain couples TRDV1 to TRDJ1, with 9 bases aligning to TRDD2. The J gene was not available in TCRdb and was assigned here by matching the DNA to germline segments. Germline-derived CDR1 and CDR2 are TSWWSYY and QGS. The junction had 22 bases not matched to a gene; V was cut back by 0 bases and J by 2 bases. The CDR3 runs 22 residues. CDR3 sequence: CALGELHTSRLPTFSFTDKLIF. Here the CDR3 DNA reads TGTGCTCTTGGGGAACTGCATACCTCCCGCCTTCCTACTTTCAGTTTTACCGATAAACTCATCTTT.

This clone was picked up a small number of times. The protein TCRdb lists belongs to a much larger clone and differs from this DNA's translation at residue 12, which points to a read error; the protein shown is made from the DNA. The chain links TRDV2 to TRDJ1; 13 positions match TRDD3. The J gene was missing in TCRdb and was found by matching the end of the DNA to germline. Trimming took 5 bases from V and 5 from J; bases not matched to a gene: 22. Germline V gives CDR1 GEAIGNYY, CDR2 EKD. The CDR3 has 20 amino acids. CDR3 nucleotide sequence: TGTGCCTGTGGAGGGGGTCTGTACTGGGGGATACGAGGTCCGGCTGATAAACTCATCTTT. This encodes CACGGGLYWGIRGPADKLIF.

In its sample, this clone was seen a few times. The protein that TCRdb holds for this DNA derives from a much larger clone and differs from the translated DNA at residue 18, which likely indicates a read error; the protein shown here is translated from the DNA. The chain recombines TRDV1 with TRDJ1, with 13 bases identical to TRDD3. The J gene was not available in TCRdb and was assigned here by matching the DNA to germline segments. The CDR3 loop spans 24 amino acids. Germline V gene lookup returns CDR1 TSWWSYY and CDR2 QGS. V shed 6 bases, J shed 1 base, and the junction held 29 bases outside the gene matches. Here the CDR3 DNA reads TGTGCTCTTGGAAAAATTTCCTACTTCTACTGGGGGATACGAGGTAAGGGGTGCACCGATAAACTCATCTTT. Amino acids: CALGKISYFYWGIRGKGCTDKLIF.

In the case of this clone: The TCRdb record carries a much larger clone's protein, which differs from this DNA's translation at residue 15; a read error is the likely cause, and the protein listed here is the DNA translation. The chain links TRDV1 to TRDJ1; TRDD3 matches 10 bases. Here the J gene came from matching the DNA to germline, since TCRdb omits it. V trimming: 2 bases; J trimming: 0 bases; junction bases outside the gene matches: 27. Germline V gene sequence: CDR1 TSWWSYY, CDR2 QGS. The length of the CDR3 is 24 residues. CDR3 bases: TGTGCTCTTGGGGAAACGCCTTCACCGTACTGGGGGATGATGTCGCCGTTCTACACCGATAAACTCATCTTT. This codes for CALGETPSPYWGMMSPFYTDKLIF.